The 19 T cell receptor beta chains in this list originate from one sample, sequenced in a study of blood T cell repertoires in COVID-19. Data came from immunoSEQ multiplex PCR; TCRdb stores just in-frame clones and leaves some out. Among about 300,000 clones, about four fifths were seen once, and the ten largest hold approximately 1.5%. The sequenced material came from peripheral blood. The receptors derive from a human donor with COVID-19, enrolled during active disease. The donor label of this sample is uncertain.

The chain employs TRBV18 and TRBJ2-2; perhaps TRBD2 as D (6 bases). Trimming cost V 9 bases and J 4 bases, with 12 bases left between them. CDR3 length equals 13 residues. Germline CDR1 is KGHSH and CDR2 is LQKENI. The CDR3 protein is CASEGGGTGELFF. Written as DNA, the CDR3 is TGTGCCAGTGAGGGAGGCGGCACCGGGGAGCTGTTTTTT.

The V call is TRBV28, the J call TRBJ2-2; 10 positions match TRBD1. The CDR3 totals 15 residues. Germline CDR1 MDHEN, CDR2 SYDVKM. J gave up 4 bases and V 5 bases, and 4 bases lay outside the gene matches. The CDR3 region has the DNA TGTGCCAGCAGTCTCGACAGGGGGCTCACCGGGGAGCTGTTTTTT. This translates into CASSLDRGLTGELFF.

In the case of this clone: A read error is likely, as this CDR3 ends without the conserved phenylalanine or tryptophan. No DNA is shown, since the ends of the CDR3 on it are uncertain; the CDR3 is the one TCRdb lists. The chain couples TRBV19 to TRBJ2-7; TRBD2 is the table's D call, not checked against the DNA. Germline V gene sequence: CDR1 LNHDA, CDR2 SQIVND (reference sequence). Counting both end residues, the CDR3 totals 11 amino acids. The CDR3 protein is CASTYHGPSGN.

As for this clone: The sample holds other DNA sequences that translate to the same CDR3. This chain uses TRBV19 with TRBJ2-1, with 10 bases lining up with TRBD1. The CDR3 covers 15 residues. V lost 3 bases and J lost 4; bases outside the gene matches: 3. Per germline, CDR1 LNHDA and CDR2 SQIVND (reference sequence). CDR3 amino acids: CASSIGTGAYNEQFF. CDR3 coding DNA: TGTGCCAGTAGTATCGGGACAGGGGCGTACAATGAGCAGTTCTTC.

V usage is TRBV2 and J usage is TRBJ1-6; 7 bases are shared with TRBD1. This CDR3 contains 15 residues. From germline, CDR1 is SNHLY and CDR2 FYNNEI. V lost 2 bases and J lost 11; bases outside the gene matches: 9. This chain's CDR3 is CASSERYARGAPLHF. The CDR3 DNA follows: TGTGCCAGCAGTGAACGGTATGCCAGGGGGGCACCCCTCCACTTT.

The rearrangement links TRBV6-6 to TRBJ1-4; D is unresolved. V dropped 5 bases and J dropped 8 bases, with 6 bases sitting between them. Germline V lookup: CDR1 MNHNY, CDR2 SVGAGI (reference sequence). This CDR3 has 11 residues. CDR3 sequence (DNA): TGTGCCAGCAGTCCCCAGGAAAAACTGTTTTTT. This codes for CASSPQEKLFF.

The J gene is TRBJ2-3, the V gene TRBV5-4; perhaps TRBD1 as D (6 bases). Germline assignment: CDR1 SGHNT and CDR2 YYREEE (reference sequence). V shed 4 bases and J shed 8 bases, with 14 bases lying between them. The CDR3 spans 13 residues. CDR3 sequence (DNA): TGTGCCAGCAGCGGTCAGGGGCTTCCTACGCAGTATTTT. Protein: CASSGQGLPTQYF.

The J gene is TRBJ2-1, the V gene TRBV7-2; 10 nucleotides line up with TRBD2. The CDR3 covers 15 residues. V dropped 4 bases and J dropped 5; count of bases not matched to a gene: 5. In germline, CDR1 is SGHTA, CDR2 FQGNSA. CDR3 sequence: CASSYVAGGNNEQFF. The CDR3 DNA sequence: TGTGCCAGCAGCTACGTAGCGGGGGGCAACAATGAGCAGTTCTTC.

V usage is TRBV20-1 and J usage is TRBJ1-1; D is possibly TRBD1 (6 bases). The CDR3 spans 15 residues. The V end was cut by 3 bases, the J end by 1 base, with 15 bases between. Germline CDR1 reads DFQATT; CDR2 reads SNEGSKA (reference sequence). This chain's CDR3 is CSASLYSTGNTEAFF. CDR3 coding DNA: TGCAGTGCTAGTCTTTATTCGACAGGGAACACTGAAGCTTTCTTT.

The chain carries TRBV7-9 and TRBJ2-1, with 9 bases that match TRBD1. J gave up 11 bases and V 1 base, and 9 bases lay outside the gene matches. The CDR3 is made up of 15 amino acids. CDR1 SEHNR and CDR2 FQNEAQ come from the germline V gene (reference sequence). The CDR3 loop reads CASSLETQGAIQQFF. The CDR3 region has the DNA TGTGCCAGCAGCTTAGAAACACAGGGGGCGATCCAGCAGTTCTTC.

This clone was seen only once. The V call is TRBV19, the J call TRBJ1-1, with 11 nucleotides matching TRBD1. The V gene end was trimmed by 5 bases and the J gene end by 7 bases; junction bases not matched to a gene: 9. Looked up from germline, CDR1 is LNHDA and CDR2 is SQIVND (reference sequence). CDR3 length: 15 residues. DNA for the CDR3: TGTGCCAGTAGTCCCAGGACAGGGGGCATCGGTGAAGCTTTCTTT. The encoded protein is CASSPRTGGIGEAFF.

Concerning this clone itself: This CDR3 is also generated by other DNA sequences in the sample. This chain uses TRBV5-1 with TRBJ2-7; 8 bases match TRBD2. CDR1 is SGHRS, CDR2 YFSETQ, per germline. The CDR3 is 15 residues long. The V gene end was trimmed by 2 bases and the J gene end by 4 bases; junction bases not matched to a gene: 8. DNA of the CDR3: TGCGCCAGCAGCTTAGGACTAGCTGGAGCGTACGAGCAGTACTTC. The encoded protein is CASSLGLAGAYEQYF.

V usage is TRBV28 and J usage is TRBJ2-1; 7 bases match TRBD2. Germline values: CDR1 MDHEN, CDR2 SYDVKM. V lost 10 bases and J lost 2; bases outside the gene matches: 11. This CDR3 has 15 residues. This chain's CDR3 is CATEAGPGPYNEQFF. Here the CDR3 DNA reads TGTGCCACGGAAGCGGGACCCGGCCCCTACAATGAGCAGTTCTTC.

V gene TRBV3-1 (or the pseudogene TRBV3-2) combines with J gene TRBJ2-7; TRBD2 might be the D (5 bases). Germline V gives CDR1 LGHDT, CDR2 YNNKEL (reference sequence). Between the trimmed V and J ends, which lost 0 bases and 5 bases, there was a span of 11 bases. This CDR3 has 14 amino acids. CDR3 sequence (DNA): TGTGCCAGCAGCCAAGATGCTAGCCGCCACGAGCAGTACTTC. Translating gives CASSQDASRHEQYF.

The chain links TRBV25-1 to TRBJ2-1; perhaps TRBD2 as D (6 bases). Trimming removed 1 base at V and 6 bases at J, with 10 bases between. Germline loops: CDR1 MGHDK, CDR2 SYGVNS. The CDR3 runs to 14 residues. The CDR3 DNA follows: TGTGCCAGCAGTGAATTCGGGAGAACCAATGAGCAGTTCTTC. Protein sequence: CASSEFGRTNEQFF.

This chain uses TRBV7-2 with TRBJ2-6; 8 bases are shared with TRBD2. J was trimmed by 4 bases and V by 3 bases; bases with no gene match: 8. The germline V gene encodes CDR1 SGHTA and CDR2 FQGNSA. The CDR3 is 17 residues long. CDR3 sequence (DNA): TGTGCCAGCAGCTTCTTAGCGGGATCAGGAGGGGCCAACGTCCTGACTTTC. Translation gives CASSFLAGSGGANVLTF.

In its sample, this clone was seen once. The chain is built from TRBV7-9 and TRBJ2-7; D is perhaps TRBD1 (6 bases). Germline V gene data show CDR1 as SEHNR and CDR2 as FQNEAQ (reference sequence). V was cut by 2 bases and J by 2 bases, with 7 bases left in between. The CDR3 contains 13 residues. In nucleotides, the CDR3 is TGTGCCAGCAGCTTAAAGGGGGCCTACGAGCAGTACTTC. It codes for CASSLKGAYEQYF.

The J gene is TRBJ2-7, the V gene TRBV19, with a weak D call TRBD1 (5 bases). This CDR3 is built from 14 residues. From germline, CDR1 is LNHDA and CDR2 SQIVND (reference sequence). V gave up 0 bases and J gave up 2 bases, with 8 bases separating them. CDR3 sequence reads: CASSIDQGTYEQYF. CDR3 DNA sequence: TGTGCCAGTAGTATAGACCAGGGAACCTACGAGCAGTACTTC.

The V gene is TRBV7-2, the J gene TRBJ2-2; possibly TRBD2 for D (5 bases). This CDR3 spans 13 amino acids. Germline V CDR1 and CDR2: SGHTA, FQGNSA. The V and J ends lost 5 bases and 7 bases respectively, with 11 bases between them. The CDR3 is CASSRDLVGELFF. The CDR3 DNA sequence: TGTGCCAGCAGCCGGGATCTCGTCGGGGAGCTGTTTTTT.